Below, one T cell receptor (beta chain) is given with its context. Its antigen is unknown. These data come from a study of human T cells and chemical hapten exposure. On the study more broadly: Minor pooled library volume differences mainly drove per-sample TCR yield variation. Overall study findings and caveats: With regard to DPC sensitization, TCRs above 1 in 1000 frequency did not change.

From the 5' RACE reads, TCRdb called clonotypes with MiXCR, one entry per CDR3 protein. The repertoire has about 110,000 distinct CDR3 sequences, roughly a fifth of them found once; the top ten carry roughly 2.8%. There are 14 residues in the CDR3. Germline V gene sequence: CDR1 MDHEN, CDR2 SYDVKM. V was shortened by 5 bases and J by 7 bases, with 17 bases between the two germline ends. The authors' total RNA extraction used unfractionated whole blood. This chain links TRBV28 with TRBJ1-1; D remains ambiguous. This receptor was obtained from a human donor in good health. This CDR3 reads CASSVRSQTIEAFF. The CDR3 nucleotides are TGTGCCAGCAGTGTGAGGAGCCAGACGATTGAAGCTTTCTTT. The full variable domain, rest sourced from reference TRBV28 and TRBJ1-1, is DVKVTQSSRYLVKRTGEKVFLECVQDMDHENMFWYRQDPGLGLRLIYFSYDVKMKEKGDIPEGYSVSREKKERFSLILESASTNQTSMYLCASSVRSQTIEAFFGQGTRLTVV.